The 14 T cell receptor beta chains below all came from one sample that was sequenced in a study of T cells in localized non-small cell lung cancer. Using immunoSEQ multiplex PCR, the repertoire was profiled, and TCRdb retains in-frame clones only, with some absent. The repertoire includes about 46,000 clones, under 90% of them detected once, and approximately 17% sits in the top ten. This material consisted of peripheral blood mononuclear cells, taken before any cancer treatment. These receptor sequences come from a man between 40 and 75 years old with stage III lung adenocarcinoma.

The chain uses TRBV30 and TRBJ2-5, with D tentatively TRBD2 (6 bases). Trimming stripped 0 bases from V and 2 bases from J, with 10 bases between. Looked up from germline, CDR1 is GTSNPN and CDR2 is SVGIG (reference sequence). CDR3 size: 14 residues. Here the CDR3 reads CAWSVGGSQETQYF. In nucleotides, the CDR3 is TGTGCCTGGAGTGTCGGGGGATCTCAAGAGACCCAGTACTTC.

This clone has more than one count but fewer than ten. The CDR3 DNA is TGTGCCAGCAGCTGGCTCGACAGGGAGGTAGAGACCCAGTACTTC. This translates into CASSWLDREVETQYF. The genes are TRBV5-6 and TRBJ2-5; maybe TRBD1 (7 bases). V lost 3 bases to trimming and J lost 4 bases, with 16 bases between them. Germline CDR1 is SGHDT and CDR2 is YYEEEE. This CDR3 has 15 amino acids. Filled out from reference TRBV5-6 and TRBJ2-5, the complete variable domain reads DAGVTQSPTHLIKTRGQQVTLRCSPKSGHDTVSWYQQALGQGPQFIFQYYEEEERQRGNFPDRFSGHQFPNYSSELNVNALLLGDSALYLCASSWLDREVETQYFGPGTRLLVL.

The chain couples TRBV15 to TRBJ2-3, with D perhaps matching TRBD2 (5 bases). The ends were cut back, 0 bases at V and 7 bases at J, with 20 bases in the middle. The germline V gene has CDR1 LNHNV and CDR2 YYDKDF (reference sequence). This CDR3 contains 17 residues. CDR3 loop: CATSRDWLAGGENTQYF. The CDR3 DNA reads TGTGCCACCAGCAGAGATTGGCTAGCAGGCGGTGAGAATACGCAGTATTTT.

This clone has more than one count but fewer than ten. This sequence joins TRBV11-2 and TRBJ2-1; D gene uncertain. V shed 4 bases and J shed 7 bases, with 14 bases lying between them. The V gene's germline CDR1 is SGHAT and CDR2 FQNNGV. This CDR3 is built from 14 residues. In DNA, the CDR3 is TGTGCCAGCAGCTCCGGTCCAGTGGGGAATGAGCAGTTCTTC. Its protein is CASSSGPVGNEQFF.

The chain uses TRBV5-1 and TRBJ1-1; TRBD1 might be the D (5 bases). Between the trimmed V and J ends, which lost 1 base and 4 bases, there was a span of 8 bases. Germline CDR1 is SGHRS and CDR2 is YFSETQ. CDR3 length: 13 amino acids. The CDR3 loop reads CASSLRGGTEAFF. The CDR3 DNA sequence: TGCGCCAGCAGCTTGAGGGGAGGCACTGAAGCTTTCTTT.

As for this clone: Mismatch with germline at one junction end may stem from a read error. The chain has TRBV7-9 and TRBJ2-7; the match to TRBD2 covers 7 bases. CDR1 SEHNR and CDR2 FQNEAQ come from the germline V gene (reference sequence). The CDR3 extends over 15 amino acids. The CDR3 DNA reads TGTGCCAGCAGCTTAGGTTTGATCGGGGAGGGGCGCCTCGTCTTC. Translation gives CASSLGLIGEGRLVF.

The table lists this clone with a count of one. V gene TRBV27 combines with J gene TRBJ2-2, with unresolved D. CDR1 and CDR2 from the germline V gene are MNHEY and SMNVEV (reference sequence). V shed 6 bases and J shed 3 bases, with 11 bases lying between them. The CDR3 is 14 amino acids. CDR3 bases: TGTGCCAGCAGCTTCCTCAGTGACACCGGGGAGCTGTTTTTT. This codes for CASSFLSDTGELFF.

This chain links TRBV5-6 with TRBJ1-4; weak D call: TRBD1 (5 bases). Trimming stripped 4 bases from V and 7 bases from J, with 14 bases between. This CDR3 region has 14 residues. In germline, CDR1 is SGHDT, CDR2 YYEEEE. The CDR3 spells CASSLGLNSEKLFF. The CDR3 coding sequence is TGTGCCAGCAGCCTGGGACTCAATAGTGAAAAACTGTTTTTT. The variable domain in full, with the rest retrieved from reference TRBV5-6 and TRBJ1-4, is DAGVTQSPTHLIKTRGQQVTLRCSPKSGHDTVSWYQQALGQGPQFIFQYYEEEERQRGNFPDRFSGHQFPNYSSELNVNALLLGDSALYLCASSLGLNSEKLFFGSGTQLSVL.

This clone has a handful of counts. The CDR3, as DNA: TGTGCCTGGAGTGTCGACAGGGGCGCCTACGAGCAGTACTTC. Its translation is CAWSVDRGAYEQYF. This chain uses TRBV30 with TRBJ2-7; 8 bases match TRBD1. The CDR3 has 14 amino acids. Germline V gene lookup returns CDR1 GTSNPN and CDR2 SVGIG (reference sequence). The V segment lost 0 bases and the J segment 2 bases; nucleotides outside the gene matches: 3.

V usage is TRBV5-1 and J usage is TRBJ2-1, with D unclear. CDR1 and CDR2 (germline): SGHRS, YFSETQ. V gave up 0 bases and J gave up 7 bases, with 14 bases separating them. This CDR3 is built from 15 residues. CDR3 bases: TGCGCCAGCAGCTTGGCGGCGGTAGTGTCAAATGAGCAGTTCTTC. This translates into CASSLAAVVSNEQFF.

This chain connects TRBV2 to TRBJ2-3; 9 bases map to TRBD1. This CDR3 has 16 amino acids. V shed 2 bases, J shed 7 bases, and the junction held 10 bases outside the gene matches. Looked up from germline, CDR1 is SNHLY and CDR2 is FYNNEI. This chain's CDR3 is CASSERGDRARNTQYF. In DNA, the CDR3 is TGTGCCAGCAGTGAACGTGGGGACAGGGCTAGGAATACGCAGTATTTT.

The V call is TRBV5-6, the J call TRBJ2-1, with TRBD1 matching over 9 bases. CDR1 is SGHDT and CDR2 is YYEEEE in the germline V gene. There are 15 residues in the CDR3. The J segment lost 3 bases and the V segment lost 2 bases, leaving 3 bases of the junction unmatched. CDR3 nucleotides: TGTGCCAGCAGCTTCGGACAGGGGTTCTACAATGAGCAGTTCTTC. Translated, it gives CASSFGQGFYNEQFF.

This clone was counted a single time. This CDR3 reads CASSQVQETQYF. CDR3 nucleotide sequence: TGTGCCAGCAGCCAAGTTCAAGAGACCCAGTACTTC. The chain combines TRBV14 with TRBJ2-5; unclear D gene. The CDR3 runs to 12 residues. CDR1 and CDR2 (germline): SGHDN, FVKESK. V shed 1 base and J shed 2 bases, with 2 bases lying between them.

The genes are TRBV29-1 and TRBJ2-7; TRBD1 aligns across 9 bases. V lost 6 bases to trimming and J lost 7 bases; unmatched junction nucleotides: 16. The CDR3 has 15 amino acids. CDR1 and CDR2 (germline): SQVTM, ANQGSEA. CDR3 sequence: CSVQFLGTGPLEQYF. CDR3 coding DNA: TGCAGCGTACAATTCTTAGGGACAGGGCCGTTGGAGCAGTACTTC.